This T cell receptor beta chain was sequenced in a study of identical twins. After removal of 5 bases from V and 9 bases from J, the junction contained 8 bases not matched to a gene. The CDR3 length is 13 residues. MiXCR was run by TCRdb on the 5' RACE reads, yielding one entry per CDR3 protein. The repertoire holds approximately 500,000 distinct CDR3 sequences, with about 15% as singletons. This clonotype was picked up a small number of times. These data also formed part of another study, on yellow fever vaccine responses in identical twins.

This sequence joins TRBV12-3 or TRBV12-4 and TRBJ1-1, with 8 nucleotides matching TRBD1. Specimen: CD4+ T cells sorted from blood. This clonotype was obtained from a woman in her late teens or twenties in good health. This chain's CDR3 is CASSSRGLGKAFF. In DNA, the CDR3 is TGTGCCAGCAGTAGCAGGGGGCTAGGGAAAGCTTTCTTT.